These 18 T cell receptor beta chains came from one sample sequenced in a study of cytomegalovirus exposure and HLA in healthy donors. It was with 60 Vbeta and 13 Jbeta primers that the PCR ran. Some clones are missing from TCRdb's copy, which holds only in-frame ones; the method was immunoSEQ multiplex PCR. The data hold 150,000 to 200,000 clones, with about 73% observed a single time. The sequenced material came from PBMCs. These receptor sequences come from a woman in her forties in good health and CMV-seronegative.

This clone was recorded only once. The chain joins TRBV5-6 to TRBJ1-2, with D unclear. CDR1 is SGHDT, CDR2 YYEEEE, per germline. The length of the CDR3 is 14 residues. V gave up 1 base and J gave up 5 bases, with 12 bases separating them. The CDR3 nucleotides are TGTGCCAGCAGCTTGAGAGGCGGTGGGTATGGCTACACCTTC. Protein product: CASSLRGGGYGYTF.

The chain's CDR3 is CASSLAGEPQHF. In nucleotides, the CDR3 is TGCGCCAGCAGCCTAGCGGGAGAACCCCAGCATTTT. The gene calls are TRBV4-1 and TRBJ1-5; the D is unclear. Germline assignment: CDR1 MGHRA and CDR2 YSYEKL. The CDR3 runs 12 residues. Between the trimmed V and J ends, which lost 4 bases and 10 bases, there was a span of 11 bases.

The rearrangement links TRBV9 to TRBJ2-5, with 10 bases matching TRBD2. With 2 bases clipped from V and 4 bases from J, the junction kept 5 bases outside the gene matches. The germline V gene has CDR1 SGDLS and CDR2 YYNGEE. The CDR3 totals 15 residues. The CDR3 here is CASSVSAGGPETQYF. The CDR3 DNA follows: TGTGCCAGCAGCGTCTCAGCGGGGGGGCCAGAGACCCAGTACTTC.

The chain employs TRBV11-1 and TRBJ1-1, with D uncertain. V was trimmed by 2 bases and J by 4 bases, leaving 11 bases between them. The CDR3 extends over 14 amino acids. Germline CDR1 reads SGHAT; CDR2 reads FQDESV (reference sequence). The CDR3 DNA follows: TGTGCCAGCAGCTTATTGGAGATGAGCACTGAAGCTTTCTTT. Translation gives CASSLLEMSTEAFF.

The chain links TRBV6-1 to TRBJ1-1; D is ambiguous. Germline V CDR1 and CDR2: MNHNS, SASEGT. V lost 7 bases and J lost 1, with 10 bases in between. The CDR3 totals 13 residues. CDR3 bases: TGTGCCAGCACCAAAACACCGAACACTGAAGCTTTCTTT. It specifies CASTKTPNTEAFF.

CDR3 DNA sequence: TGTGCCAGCAGCTACGGGGGTGCAGATACGCAGTATTTT. Residues: CASSYGGADTQYF. The chain uses TRBV7-9 and TRBJ2-3, with D tentatively TRBD2 (6 bases). The CDR3 consists of 13 residues. Trimming pared 4 bases from V and 4 bases from J, leaving 9 bases between. Germline CDR1 and CDR2: SEHNR and FQNEAQ (reference sequence). Full variable domain (outside the CDR3, taken from reference TRBV7-9 and TRBJ2-3): DTGVSQNPRHKITKRGQNVTFRCDPISEHNRLYWYRQTLGQGPEFLTYFQNEAQLEKSRLLSDRFSAERPKGSFSTLEIQRTEQGDSAMYLCASSYGGADTQYFGPGTRLTVL.

The count of this clone is one. V is TRBV27 and J is TRBJ2-5; TRBD1 matches 9 bases. TRBJ2-7 matches the DNA end more closely, so the J call is doubtful. The CDR3 has 14 amino acids. Per germline, CDR1 MNHEY and CDR2 SMNVEV (reference sequence). CDR3 coding DNA: TGTGCCAGCAGTTTCTCGGGACAGGGCGGCGAGCAGTACTTC. The encoded protein is CASSFSGQGGEQYF.

Worth noting for this clone: Here the CDR3 omits its conserved ending phenylalanine or tryptophan, so a read error is the likely source. The chain links TRBV2 to TRBJ2-7; TRBD2 matches 8 bases. V lost 11 bases, J lost 5 bases, and 14 bases stayed unmatched. CDR1 and CDR2 from the germline V gene are SNHLY and FYNNEI. This CDR3 is 14 amino acids long. CDR3 protein: CASQRGSGVNEQYL. As DNA, the CDR3 is TGTGCCTCCCAGCGGGGTAGCGGGGTAAACGAGCAGTACCTC.

The chain's CDR3 is CASSHVHDKNTEAFF. The CDR3 coding sequence is TGCGCCAGCAGCCACGTCCACGACAAGAACACTGAAGCTTTCTTT. The chain links TRBV4-1 to TRBJ1-1; no clear D gene. The CDR3 length is 15 residues. In germline, CDR1 is MGHRA, CDR2 YSYEKL. V was shortened by 3 bases and J by 1 base, with 12 bases between the two germline ends.

Here the CDR3 DNA reads TGTGCCAGCAGTTTAAGTAGTGAGCAGTTCTTC. Protein sequence: CASSLSSEQFF. The rearrangement uses TRBV28 and TRBJ2-1; D call uncertain. CDR3 size: 11 residues. Between the trimmed V and J ends, which lost 2 bases and 9 bases, there was a span of 5 bases. The V gene's germline CDR1 is MDHEN and CDR2 SYDVKM.

This clone was observed a handful of times. The V and J genes are TRBV6-5 and TRBJ1-6, with unresolved D. This CDR3 is 13 amino acids long. V lost 2 bases and J 10 bases, leaving 9 bases between the germline ends. CDR1 is MNHEY, CDR2 SVGAGI, per germline. Here the CDR3 DNA reads TGTGCCAGCAGTTACATTAGCGTGTCACCCCTCCACTTT. Its protein is CASSYISVSPLHF.

In regard to this clone: The junction departs from germline at one end; a sequencing error may be responsible. J is TRBJ1-2 and V is TRBV5-6, with no clear D. CDR1 SGHDT and CDR2 YYEEEE come from the germline V gene. This CDR3 spans 12 amino acids. The CDR3 is CASSLGSSGTAF. CDR3 DNA sequence: TGTGCCAGCAGCTTGGGATCCTCAGGTACAGCCTTC.

The chain is built from TRBV5-1 and TRBJ2-7; 7 bases fit TRBD1. The CDR3 is 14 amino acids. CDR1 is SGHRS and CDR2 is YFSETQ in the germline V gene. The J segment lost 1 base and the V segment lost 5 bases, leaving 6 bases of the junction unmatched. CDR3 in DNA: TGCGCCAGCAGAGTCCGACAGGGATCCTACGAGCAGTACTTC. Translation gives CASRVRQGSYEQYF.

This rearrangement joins TRBV7-9 to TRBJ2-7, with D possibly TRBD1 on 5 matching bases. This CDR3 is built from 12 residues. Trimming took off 4 bases at V and 5 bases at J, with 9 bases between the two ends. The V gene's germline CDR1 is SEHNR and CDR2 FQNEAQ (reference sequence). CDR3 sequence: CASSSMGHEQYF. The CDR3 DNA reads TGTGCCAGCAGCTCCATGGGGCACGAGCAGTACTTC.

The V call is TRBV28, the J call TRBJ1-4; perhaps TRBD1 as D (6 bases). Germline V gene data show CDR1 as MDHEN and CDR2 as SYDVKM. CDR3 length: 17 residues. With 6 bases removed from V and 2 bases from J, the gap between germline ends came to 19 bases. The CDR3 region is CASRSGAWRATNEKLFF. In DNA form, the CDR3 reads TGTGCCAGCAGGTCAGGGGCCTGGCGGGCGACTAATGAAAAACTGTTTTTT.

The gene calls are TRBV5-6 and TRBJ2-3; the match to TRBD1 covers 9 bases. V was clipped by 5 bases and J by 2 bases; unmatched bases: 9. CDR3 length: 16 residues. Germline CDR1 SGHDT, CDR2 YYEEEE. CDR3 bases: TGTGCCAGCAGTCCCGGGACAGGGTCCTCCACAGATACGCAGTATTTT. This sequence encodes CASSPGTGSSTDTQYF.

The J gene is TRBJ2-3, the V gene TRBV25-1; 7 nucleotides align to TRBD1. The CDR3 sequence is 15 residues long. The V segment lost 6 bases and the J segment 0 bases; nucleotides outside the gene matches: 6. Germline loops: CDR1 MGHDK, CDR2 SYGVNS. The CDR3 protein is CASRMGQTSTDTQYF. In DNA form, the CDR3 reads TGTGCCAGCAGGATGGGACAGACTAGCACAGATACGCAGTATTTT.

The V and J genes are TRBV10-1 and TRBJ1-2; 9 bases line up with TRBD1. From germline, CDR1 is WNHNN and CDR2 SYGVQD (reference sequence). The CDR3 runs 14 residues. V lost 4 bases, J lost 4 bases, and 4 bases stayed unmatched. The CDR3 here is CASSAGQGVYGYTF. The CDR3 coding sequence is TGCGCCAGCAGTGCGGGACAGGGTGTCTATGGCTACACCTTC.